Listed here are 24 T cell receptor beta chains from one sample, sequenced in a study of blood T cell repertoires in COVID-19. Sequencing was performed with immunoSEQ multiplex PCR; in TCRdb, only in-frame clones are kept and a portion is missing. The sample holds 210,000 or so clones, around 80% seen once. The source material was peripheral blood. All receptors derive from a woman of 80 years or more with active or convalescent COVID-19.

The CDR3 here is CASSLRRGQESMFKQYF. CDR3 DNA sequence: TGTGCCAGCTCACTCCGGCGGGGGCAGGAAAGTATGTTTAAGCAGTACTTC. The gene calls are TRBV18 and TRBJ2-7; a weak D match, TRBD2 (7 bases). V gave up 4 bases and J gave up 8 bases, with 27 bases separating them. Per the germline V gene, CDR1 is KGHSH and CDR2 is LQKENI. This CDR3 contains 17 residues.

The J gene is TRBJ2-5, the V gene TRBV5-6; weak D call: TRBD2 (5 bases). V lost 4 bases, J lost 5 bases, and 21 bases lay in between. The CDR3 has 16 residues. Germline V gene data show CDR1 as SGHDT and CDR2 as YYEEEE. The CDR3 bases are TGTGCCAGCAGCCCGGGTTGGGCGAGAGAGGGCGAGACCCAGTACTTC. It translates to CASSPGWAREGETQYF.

This clone was seen just once. The chain recombines TRBV6-6 with TRBJ2-4, with 7 positions matching TRBD1. J was trimmed by 10 bases and V by 2 bases; bases with no gene match: 2. The CDR3 loop spans 12 amino acids. The germline CDR1 and CDR2 sequences are MNHNY and SVGAGI (reference sequence). The CDR3 protein is CASSYGQAIQYF. CDR3 in DNA: TGTGCCAGCAGTTACGGACAGGCGATTCAGTACTTC.

V gene TRBV20-1 combines with J gene TRBJ1-5; D might be TRBD1 (5 bases). Germline-derived CDR1 and CDR2 are DFQATT and SNEGSKA (reference sequence). Trimming cost V 3 bases and J 6 bases, with 18 bases left between them. The CDR3 spans 15 residues. CDR3 residues: CSASGSRTGAQPQHF. The CDR3 DNA follows: TGCAGTGCTAGTGGTTCTCGAACAGGAGCTCAGCCCCAGCATTTT.

The chain uses TRBV19 and TRBJ1-5; 7 bases agree with TRBD1. The CDR3 loop spans 14 amino acids. The J segment lost 2 bases and the V segment lost 6 bases, leaving 4 bases of the junction unmatched. Germline V gene data show CDR1 as LNHDA and CDR2 as SQIVND (reference sequence). CDR3 sequence reads: CASSGQVGNQPQHF. In DNA, the CDR3 is TGTGCCAGTAGCGGACAGGTGGGCAATCAGCCCCAGCATTTT.

The chain carries TRBV3-1 (or the pseudogene TRBV3-2) and TRBJ1-5; D might be TRBD1 (5 bases). Trimming removed 1 base from V and 0 bases from J, with 10 bases in between. There are 16 residues in the CDR3. Germline CDR1 reads LGHDT; CDR2 reads YNNKEL (reference sequence). The DNA for the CDR3 is TGTGCCAGCAGCCAAGGGGGACTTATTAGCAATCAGCCCCAGCATTTT. Translated: CASSQGGLISNQPQHF.

The V call is TRBV21-1, the J call TRBJ2-1; whether TRBD2, the table's D call, matches the DNA was not checked. TRBV21-1 is a recognized pseudogene. This CDR3 is built from 17 residues. The CDR3 protein is CASSSRRGGPTYNEQFF. The DNA for the CDR3 is TGTGCCAGCAGTTCAAGGCGGGGGGGCCCTACCTACAATGAGCAGTTCTTC.

The rearrangement links TRBV7-2 to TRBJ1-5; possibly TRBD1 for D (6 bases). From germline, CDR1 is SGHTA and CDR2 FQGNSA. V was pared by 5 bases and J by 2 bases, with 10 bases between. The CDR3 spans 14 residues. The CDR3 loop reads CASSLHRGNQPQHF. The CDR3 bases are TGTGCCAGCAGCCTCCACAGGGGCAATCAGCCCCAGCATTTT.

This chain uses TRBV19 with TRBJ2-2, with 7 positions matching TRBD2. The length of the CDR3 is 15 residues. V shed 4 bases and J 0 bases; nucleotides not matched to a gene: 2. Germline CDR1 is LNHDA and CDR2 is SQIVND (reference sequence). In DNA, the CDR3 is TGTGCCAGTAGTAAGCGGGGCGCGAACACCGGGGAGCTGTTTTTT. Translation: CASSKRGANTGELFF. Full variable domain (missing parts from reference TRBV19 and TRBJ2-2): DGGITQSPKYLFRKEGQNVTLSCEQNLNHDAMYWYRQDPGQGLRLIYYSQIVNDFQKGDIAEGYSVSREKKESFPLTVTSAQKNPTAFYLCASSKRGANTGELFFGEGSRLTVL.

The chain links TRBV5-4 to TRBJ1-1, with 11 bases matching TRBD1. The CDR3 has 16 amino acids. V gave up 4 bases and J gave up 1 base; unmatched junction bases: 6. CDR1 is SGHNT, CDR2 YYREEE, per germline (reference sequence). The CDR3 loop is CASSPGQGATNTEAFF. CDR3 coding DNA: TGTGCCAGCAGCCCCGGACAGGGGGCAACGAACACTGAAGCTTTCTTT.

The genes are TRBV9 and TRBJ1-1; 8 nucleotides align to TRBD1. Trimming at V came to 1 base and at J to 5 bases, leaving 7 bases not matched to a gene. This CDR3 comprises 15 residues. The germline gives CDR1 SGDLS, CDR2 YYNGEE. The CDR3 loop reads CASSVSGQGWTEAFF. CDR3 sequence (DNA): TGTGCCAGCAGCGTATCAGGACAGGGATGGACTGAAGCTTTCTTT.

This clone came up once. The chain links TRBV2 to TRBJ1-4; 8 nucleotides align to TRBD1. The CDR3 loop spans 15 amino acids. The germline V gene encodes CDR1 SNHLY and CDR2 FYNNEI. The V gene end was trimmed by 3 bases and the J gene end by 7 bases; junction bases not matched to a gene: 7. The CDR3 sequence is CASSDRGLNGEKLFF. As DNA, the CDR3 is TGTGCCAGCAGTGACAGGGGGCTTAATGGTGAAAAACTGTTTTTT.

V and J are TRBV5-6 and TRBJ1-1; a possible D gene is TRBD1 (5 bases). V lost 4 bases to trimming and J lost 0 bases, with 10 bases between them. Germline V gene sequence: CDR1 SGHDT, CDR2 YYEEEE. This CDR3 comprises 14 residues. The CDR3 is CASSPATVNTEAFF. The CDR3, as DNA: TGTGCCAGCAGCCCCGCGACAGTGAACACTGAAGCTTTCTTT.

DNA for the CDR3: TGTGCCAGCTCAGTAGTATCAGGGGCTCCCTTGAACACTGAAGCTTTCTTT. Its translation: CASSVVSGAPLNTEAFF. The rearrangement links TRBV18 to TRBJ1-1, with D perhaps TRBD1 (6 bases). The V gene lost 5 bases and the J gene lost 0 bases, with 19 bases spanning the gap. Germline V gene data show CDR1 as KGHSH and CDR2 as LQKENI. The CDR3 is made up of 17 amino acids. The variable domain in full, with the rest retrieved from reference TRBV18 and TRBJ1-1, is NAGVMQNPRHLVRRRGQEARLRCSPMKGHSHVYWYRQLPEEGLKFMVYLQKENIIDESGMPKERFSAEFPKEGPSILRIQQVVRGDSAAYFCASSVVSGAPLNTEAFFGQGTRLTVV.

The chain is built from TRBV10-3 and TRBJ1-3; D gene ambiguous. The V end lost 7 bases, the J end lost 8 bases, and 9 bases lay between the germline ends. The CDR3 is 11 amino acids. Germline V gene sequence: CDR1 ENHRY, CDR2 SYGVKD. The CDR3 sequence is CAIKQSDTIYF. CDR3 DNA sequence: TGTGCCATCAAACAAAGTGACACCATATATTTT.

This clone has a handful of counts. The chain joins TRBV6-5 to TRBJ2-1, with D possibly matching TRBD2 (6 bases). In germline, CDR1 is MNHEY, CDR2 SVGAGI. This CDR3 is 14 amino acids long. V was shortened by 0 bases and J by 10 bases, with 13 bases between the two germline ends. The CDR3 here is CASSYSTGEWEQFF. In DNA, the CDR3 is TGTGCCAGCAGTTACTCGACGGGGGAGTGGGAGCAGTTCTTC.

J is TRBJ2-3 and V is TRBV5-4; TRBD2 matches at 13 bases. Per the germline V gene, CDR1 is SGHNT and CDR2 is YYREEE (reference sequence). This CDR3 is 16 amino acids long. The V gene end was trimmed by 2 bases and the J gene end by 7 bases; junction bases not matched to a gene: 7. The CDR3 sequence: CASSLRTSGGRNTQYF. The CDR3 bases are TGTGCCAGCAGCTTAAGGACTAGCGGGGGTCGGAATACGCAGTATTTT.

The chain has TRBV6-1 and TRBJ1-2; TRBD1 agrees at 7 bases. In germline, CDR1 is MNHNS, CDR2 SASEGT. Unmatched junction bases numbered 3, after V lost 3 bases and J lost 5 bases. The CDR3 extends over 13 amino acids. CDR3 residues: CASSETGRYGYTF. The CDR3 DNA is TGTGCCAGCAGTGAGACAGGGAGGTATGGCTACACCTTC.

V gene TRBV10-3 combines with J gene TRBJ1-3; TRBD1 aligns across 9 bases. J gave up 0 bases and V 7 bases, and 7 bases lay outside the gene matches. The CDR3 loop spans 16 amino acids. The germline V gene encodes CDR1 ENHRY and CDR2 SYGVKD. The CDR3, as DNA: TGTGCCATCACCCGAGGACAGGGGATCTCTGGAAACACCATATATTTT. Protein: CAITRGQGISGNTIYF.

This clone occurred many times. This sequence joins TRBV28 and TRBJ1-2; D uncertain. This CDR3 is 16 amino acids long. V was pared by 4 bases and J by 3 bases, with 18 bases between. In germline, CDR1 is MDHEN, CDR2 SYDVKM. The CDR3, as DNA: TGTGCCAGCAGTTCCACACCTCCTACAGAGTACTATGGCTACACCTTC. Protein product: CASSSTPPTEYYGYTF.

This chain links TRBV19 with TRBJ1-1, with no clear D. This CDR3 has 13 amino acids. V dropped 4 bases and J dropped 1 base, with 7 bases sitting between them. Germline lookup yields CDR1 LNHDA and CDR2 SQIVND (reference sequence). The CDR3 spells CASSTLGNTEAFF. Written as DNA, the CDR3 is TGTGCCAGTAGTACGCTCGGGAACACTGAAGCTTTCTTT.

The chain is built from TRBV25-1 and TRBJ2-3; 10 positions match TRBD2. Trimming removed 4 bases from V and 2 bases from J; junction bases left unmatched: 3. The CDR3 consists of 15 residues. In germline, CDR1 is MGHDK, CDR2 SYGVNS. CDR3 in DNA: TGTGCCAGCAGTGTACTAGCGGGGTTCACAGATACGCAGTATTTT. This encodes CASSVLAGFTDTQYF.

This clone turned up a few times. This sequence joins TRBV5-1 and TRBJ2-3; 9 positions match TRBD2. Germline CDR1 and CDR2: SGHRS and YFSETQ. The CDR3 extends over 17 amino acids. With 1 base clipped from V and 0 bases from J, the junction kept 6 bases outside the gene matches. In DNA, the CDR3 is TGCGCCAGCAGCTTGCCTCTAGCGGGGACTAGCACAGATACGCAGTATTTT. Its protein product is CASSLPLAGTSTDTQYF.

In DNA form, the CDR3 reads TGTGCCACTAACTCGGGAGGGGGTATCCGGAACACTGAAGCTTTCTTT. Its translation is CATNSGGGIRNTEAFF. This chain uses TRBV10-3 with TRBJ1-1; D is perhaps TRBD1 (6 bases). Between the trimmed V and J ends, which lost 10 bases and 1 base, there was a span of 22 bases. This CDR3 region has 16 residues. Germline V gene sequence: CDR1 ENHRY, CDR2 SYGVKD.